The 8 T cell receptor beta chains reported below all come from one sample, sequenced in a study of shared clonotypes between healthy human individuals. The protocol was immunoSEQ multiplex PCR, while the TCRdb copy is restricted to in-frame clones and leaves out a portion. The sample lists roughly 490,000 clones; 79% were seen once. Sequenced input: PBMCs. The receptors were gathered from a middle-aged woman in good health. Some clones in this sample may be carry-over from other donors' samples.

The CDR3 is CSGRVGPYEQYF. CDR3 coding DNA: TGCAGCGGGCGGGTAGGGCCCTACGAGCAGTACTTC. The chain uses TRBV29-1 and TRBJ2-7; tentative D call: TRBD2 (5 bases). The CDR3 extends over 12 amino acids. V lost 7 bases and J 2 bases, leaving 12 bases between the germline ends. Per the germline V gene, CDR1 is SQVTM and CDR2 is ANQGSEA.

The chain uses TRBV2 and TRBJ2-3; no definite D call. The germline CDR1 and CDR2 sequences are SNHLY and FYNNEI. With 3 bases removed from V and 0 bases from J, the gap between germline ends came to 7 bases. This CDR3 is 14 amino acids long. The CDR3 nucleotides are TGTGCCAGCAGTGAGGTCGCGAGCACAGATACGCAGTATTTT. It codes for CASSEVASTDTQYF.

This clone was counted a few times. The germline gene is not matched at one end of the junction; a read error may be the cause. V usage is TRBV28 and J usage is TRBJ1-4; D might be TRBD1 (6 bases). This CDR3 comprises 15 residues. Per the germline V gene, CDR1 is MDHEN and CDR2 is SYDVKM. CDR3 sequence reads: CASSPPGTTYEKLFF. In DNA form, the CDR3 reads TGTGCCAGCAGTCCCCCCGGGACAACTTATGAAAAACTGTTTTTT.

The V call is TRBV19, the J call TRBJ2-1, with 10 bases aligning to TRBD1. The CDR3 contains 16 residues. V gave up 3 bases and J gave up 6 bases; unmatched junction bases: 8. Germline V gives CDR1 LNHDA, CDR2 SQIVND (reference sequence). CDR3 in DNA: TGTGCCAGTAGTATTCAACGGACAGGGGGAGTCAATGAGCAGTTCTTC. Translated: CASSIQRTGGVNEQFF.

The chain has TRBV5-4 and TRBJ2-5, with unresolved D. CDR1 is SGHNT, CDR2 YYREEE, per germline (reference sequence). The V end was cut by 6 bases, the J end by 5 bases, with 17 bases between. The CDR3 totals 14 residues. The CDR3 DNA sequence: TGTGCCAGCACCATCTCGGGCGCTCAGGAGACCCAGTACTTC. Protein sequence: CASTISGAQETQYF.

The chain has TRBV2 and TRBJ2-7; unclear D gene. The CDR3 extends over 12 amino acids. CDR1 is SNHLY and CDR2 is FYNNEI in the germline V gene. V was trimmed by 6 bases and J by 6 bases, leaving 12 bases between them. The CDR3 DNA reads TGTGCCAGCAGCCTTCCTCCGGGCGAGCAGTACTTC. It codes for CASSLPPGEQYF.

This clone appeared a single time. The rearrangement links TRBV30 to TRBJ2-3; 8 positions agree with TRBD2. This CDR3 is 15 amino acids long. V was pared by 1 base and J by 3 bases, with 6 bases of the junction left unmatched. The V gene's germline CDR1 is GTSNPN and CDR2 SVGIG (reference sequence). CDR3 DNA sequence: TGTGCCTGGAGTGGTAGCGGGGCTATAACAGATACGCAGTATTTT. This codes for CAWSGSGAITDTQYF.

The rearrangement uses TRBV7-3 and TRBJ1-1; D is uncertain. Trimming removed 1 base from V and 1 base from J, with 10 bases in between. The CDR3 sequence is 15 residues long. CDR1 is SGHTA, CDR2 FQGTGA, per germline. CDR3 coding DNA: TGTGCCAGCAGCTTAAATCCGGGGAGGAACACTGAAGCTTTCTTT. It translates to CASSLNPGRNTEAFF.